This T cell receptor beta chain was documented in a study of T cells in Graves' hyperthyroidism and ophthalmopathy. TCR beta CDR3 sequences were amplified from RNA transcripts. Using the HTBI primer set, a first-round RT-PCR was run on the TCR CDR3. One entry per CDR3 protein, called by TCRdb with MiXCR from the multiplex PCR reads. The sample lists under 750,000 distinct CDR3 sequences; under 20% were seen once. CDR1 and CDR2 (germline): KGHDR, SFDVKD. V shed 3 bases and J shed 0 bases, with 9 bases lying between them. This CDR3 region has 15 residues. Sequences were obtained from blood. This sequence originates from a woman aged 45-60 years with Graves' hyperthyroidism that later progressed to Graves' ophthalmopathy. V is TRBV24-1 and J is TRBJ2-3, with a weak D call TRBD1 (5 bases). Here the CDR3 reads CATSDPGSSTDTQYF. The CDR3, as DNA: TGTGCCACCAGTGATCCAGGGTCTAGCACAGATACGCAGTATTTT.